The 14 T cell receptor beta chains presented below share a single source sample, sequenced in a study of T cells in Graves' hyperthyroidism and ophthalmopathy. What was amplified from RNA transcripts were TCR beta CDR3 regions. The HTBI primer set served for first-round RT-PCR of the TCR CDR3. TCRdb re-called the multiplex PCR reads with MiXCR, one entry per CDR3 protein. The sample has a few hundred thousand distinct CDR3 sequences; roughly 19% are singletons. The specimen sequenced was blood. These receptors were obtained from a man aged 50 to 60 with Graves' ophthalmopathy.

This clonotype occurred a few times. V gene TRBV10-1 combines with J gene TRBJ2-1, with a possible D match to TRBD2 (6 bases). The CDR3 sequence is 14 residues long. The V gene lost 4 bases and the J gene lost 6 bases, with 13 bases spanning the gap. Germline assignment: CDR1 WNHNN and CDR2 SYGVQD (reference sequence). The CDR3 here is CASSGLVGANEQFF. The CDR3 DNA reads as TGCGCCAGCAGTGGACTAGTTGGGGCCAATGAGCAGTTCTTC.

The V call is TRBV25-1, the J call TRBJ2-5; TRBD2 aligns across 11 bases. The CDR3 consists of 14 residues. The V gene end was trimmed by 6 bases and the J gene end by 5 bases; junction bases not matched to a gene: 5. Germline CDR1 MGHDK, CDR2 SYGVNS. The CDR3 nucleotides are TGTGCCAGCAGCACTAGCGGGAGTAGTGAGACCCAGTACTTC. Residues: CASSTSGSSETQYF.

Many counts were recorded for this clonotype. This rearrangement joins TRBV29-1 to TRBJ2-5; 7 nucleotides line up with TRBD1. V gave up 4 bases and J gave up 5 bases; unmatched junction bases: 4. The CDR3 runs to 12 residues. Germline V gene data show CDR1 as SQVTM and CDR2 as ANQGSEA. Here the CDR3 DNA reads TGCAGCGTTGGACAGGGCTTGGAGACCCAGTACTTC. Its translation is CSVGQGLETQYF.

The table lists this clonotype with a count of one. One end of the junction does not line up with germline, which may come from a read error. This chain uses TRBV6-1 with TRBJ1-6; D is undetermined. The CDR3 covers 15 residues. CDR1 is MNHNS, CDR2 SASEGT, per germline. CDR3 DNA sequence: TGTGCCAGCAGTGAAGGGTTCGGGAGGAATTCACCCCCCCACTTT. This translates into CASSEGFGRNSPPHF.

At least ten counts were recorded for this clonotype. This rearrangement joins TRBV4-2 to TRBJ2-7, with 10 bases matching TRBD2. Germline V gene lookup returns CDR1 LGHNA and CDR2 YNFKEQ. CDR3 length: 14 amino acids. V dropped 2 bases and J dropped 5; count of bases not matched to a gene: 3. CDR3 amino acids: CASSQSSGSNEQYF. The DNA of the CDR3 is TGTGCCAGCAGCCAATCTAGCGGGAGTAACGAGCAGTACTTC.

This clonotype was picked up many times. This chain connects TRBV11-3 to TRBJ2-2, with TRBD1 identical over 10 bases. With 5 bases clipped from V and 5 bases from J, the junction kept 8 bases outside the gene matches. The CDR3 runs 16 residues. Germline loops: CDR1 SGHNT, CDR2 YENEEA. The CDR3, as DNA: TGTGCCAGCAGCCCGTCAGGGACAGGGGTAACCGGGGAGCTGTTTTTT. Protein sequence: CASSPSGTGVTGELFF.

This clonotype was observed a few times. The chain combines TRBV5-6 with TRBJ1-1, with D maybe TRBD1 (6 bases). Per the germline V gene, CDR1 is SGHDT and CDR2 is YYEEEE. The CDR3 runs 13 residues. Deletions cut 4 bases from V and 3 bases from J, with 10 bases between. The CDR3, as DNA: TGTGCCAGCAGCCTGGGACACTACACTGAAGCTTTCTTT. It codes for CASSLGHYTEAFF. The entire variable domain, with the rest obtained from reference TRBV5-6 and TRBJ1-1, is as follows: DAGVTQSPTHLIKTRGQQVTLRCSPKSGHDTVSWYQQALGQGPQFIFQYYEEEERQRGNFPDRFSGHQFPNYSSELNVNALLLGDSALYLCASSLGHYTEAFFGQGTRLTVV.

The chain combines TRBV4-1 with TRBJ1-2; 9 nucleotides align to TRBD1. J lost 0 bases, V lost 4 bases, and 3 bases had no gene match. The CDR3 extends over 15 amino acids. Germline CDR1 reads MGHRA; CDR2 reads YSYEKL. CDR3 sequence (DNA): TGCGCCAGCAGCCCGGGGACAGGGTCTAACTATGGCTACACCTTC. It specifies CASSPGTGSNYGYTF.

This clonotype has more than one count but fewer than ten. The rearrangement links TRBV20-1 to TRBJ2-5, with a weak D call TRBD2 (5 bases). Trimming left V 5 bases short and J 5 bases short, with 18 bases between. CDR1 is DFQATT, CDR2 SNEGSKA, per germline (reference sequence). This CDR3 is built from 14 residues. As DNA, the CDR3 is TGCAGTGCTCGTATCACGGGGAGATCGGAGACCCAGTACTTC. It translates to CSARITGRSETQYF.

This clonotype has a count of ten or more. For the CDR3, the DNA is TGTGCCAGCAGTTACGGGCCTAGCGGGAGAAATGAGCAGTTCTTC. Encoded protein: CASSYGPSGRNEQFF. The chain couples TRBV6-5 to TRBJ2-1, with TRBD2 matching over 10 bases. Germline CDR1 and CDR2: MNHEY and SVGAGI. Trimming cost V 2 bases and J 7 bases; bases outside gene matches: 5. The length of the CDR3 is 15 residues.

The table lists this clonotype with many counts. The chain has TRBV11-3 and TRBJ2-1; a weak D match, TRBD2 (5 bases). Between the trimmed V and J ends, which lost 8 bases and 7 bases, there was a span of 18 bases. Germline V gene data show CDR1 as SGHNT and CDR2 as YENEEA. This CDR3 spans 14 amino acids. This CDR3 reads CASGLGRANNEQFF. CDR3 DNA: TGTGCCAGCGGCCTCGGGCGGGCCAATAATGAGCAGTTCTTC.

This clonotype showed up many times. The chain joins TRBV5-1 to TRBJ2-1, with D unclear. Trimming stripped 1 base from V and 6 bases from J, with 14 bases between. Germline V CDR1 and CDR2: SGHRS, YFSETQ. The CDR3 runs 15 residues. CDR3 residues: CASSLLSSLLNEQFF. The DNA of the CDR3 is TGCGCCAGCAGCTTGTTATCCAGTCTCCTCAATGAGCAGTTCTTC.

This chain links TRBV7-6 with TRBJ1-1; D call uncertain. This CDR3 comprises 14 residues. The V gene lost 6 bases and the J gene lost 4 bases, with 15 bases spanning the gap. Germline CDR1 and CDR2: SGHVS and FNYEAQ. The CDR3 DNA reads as TGTGCCAGCAGTTCTCAGGTTGGGAGCACTGAAGCTTTCTTT. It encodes CASSSQVGSTEAFF.

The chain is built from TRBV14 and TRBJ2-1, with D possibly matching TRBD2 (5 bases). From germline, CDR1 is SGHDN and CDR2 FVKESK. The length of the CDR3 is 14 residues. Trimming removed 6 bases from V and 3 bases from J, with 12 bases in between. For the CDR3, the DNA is TGTGCCAGCAGACTCACGGGGAACTACAATGAGCAGTTCTTC. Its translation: CASRLTGNYNEQFF.